Listed below are T cell receptor beta chains from one sample, sequenced in a study of CD8 T cells in ankylosing spondylitis. One entry per CDR3 protein results from TCRdb running MiXCR on the 5' RACE reads. Seen here are roughly 700,000 distinct CDR3 sequences, under 20% observed once, and the top ten hold roughly a fifth. What was sequenced was blood, either unsorted or a sorted T cell fraction (not recorded which). Source of these receptors: a male donor with ankylosing spondylitis. Both conserved end residues are part of each CDR3. D genes are given only for firm matches. Clone size is given for some rows only: seen once, a few or many times, or a class if the clone is expanded.

J gene | D gene | V gene | clone size | CDR3 protein | CDR3 DNA
TRBJ1-1 | . | TRBV29-1 | . | CSVHMLGGHTAFF | TGCAGCGTCCACATGTTGGGGGGCCACACAGCTTTCTTT
TRBJ1-2 | . | TRBV5-8 | few | CASSLVGVDYGYTF | TGTGCCAGCAGCTTGGTAGGGGTGGACTATGGCTACACCTTC
TRBJ1-3 | . | TRBV6-2/TRBV6-3 | few | CATSDRRLASGNTIYF | TGTGCCACATCCGACCGCCGGTTAGCCTCTGGAAACACCATATATTTT
TRBJ1-3 | TRBD1 | TRBV2 | few | CASSGTGHVFSGNTIYF | TGTGCCAGTTCCGGGACAGGACACGTATTTAGTGGAAACACCATATATTTT
TRBJ1-2 | . | TRBV5-1 | few | CASSSDGGYGYTF | TGCGCCAGCAGCTCGGACGGGGGCTATGGCTACACCTTC
TRBJ2-2 | . | TRBV30 | . | CAWNGGANTGELFF | TGTGCCTGGAATGGCGGTGCGAACACCGGGGAGCTGTTTTTT
TRBJ1-2 | TRBD1 | TRBV5-1 | few | CASSYSGQDYGYTF | TGCGCCAGCAGCTATTCGGGACAGGACTATGGCTACACCTTC
TRBJ1-2 | . | TRBV6-1 | . | CASSEPHGVYYGYTF | TGTGCCAGCAGTGAACCCCACGGGGTGTACTATGGCTACACCTTC
TRBJ1-1 | . | TRBV7-2 | . | CASSPRGLPLGNTEAFF | TGTGCCAGCAGCCCTAGGGGCCTTCCTCTTGGGAACACTGAAGCTTTCTTT
TRBJ2-1 | . | TRBV20-1 | . | CSARDGGTGFNEQFF | TGCAGTGCTAGAGACGGGGGCACGGGCTTCAATGAGCAGTTCTTC
TRBJ1-5 | . | TRBV28 | . | CASSLWGRNQPQHF | TGTGCCAGCAGTTTATGGGGTCGCAATCAGCCCCAGCATTTT
TRBJ2-1 | . | TRBV4-2 | . | CASSQDRGNSYNEQFF | TGTGCCAGCAGCCAAGATCGCGGTAACTCCTACAATGAGCAGTTCTTC
TRBJ1-1 | . | TRBV7-8 | . | CASSLSGLLTEAFF | TGTGCCAGCAGCTTATCGGGGCTCCTCACTGAAGCTTTCTTT
TRBJ1-5 | . | TRBV12-3/TRBV12-4 | many | CASSDGRGRQPQHF | TGTGCCAGCAGTGATGGAAGGGGCCGACAGCCCCAGCATTTT
TRBJ2-3 | TRBD2 | TRBV20-1 | few | CSVPGLAGYTQYF | TGCAGTGTTCCGGGACTAGCGGGGTATACGCAGTATTTT
TRBJ2-2 | . | TRBV28 | few | CASSLYGTQTGGELFF | TGTGCCAGCAGTTTATATGGGACCCAAACGGGGGGGGAGCTGTTTTTT
TRBJ1-2 | . | TRBV27 | many | CASSLTGTQRGYTF | TGTGCCAGCAGCCTCACAGGGACTCAACGGGGCTACACCTTC
TRBJ2-1 | . | TRBV4-2 | few | CASSQGPRGSSYNEQFF | TGTGCCAGCAGCCAAGGCCCACGCGGCAGCTCCTACAATGAGCAGTTCTTC
TRBJ1-4 | TRBD1 | TRBV12-3/TRBV12-4 | few | CATTGGLANEKLFF | TGTGCCACCACAGGGGGTTTAGCTAATGAAAAACTGTTTTTT
TRBJ2-3 | . | TRBV6-2/TRBV6-3 | . | CASTSSTDTQYF | TGTGCCAGTACCTCGTCCACAGATACGCAGTATTTT
TRBJ2-1 | TRBD2 | TRBV7-9 | . | CASSYGSGGWDNEQFF | TGTGCCAGCAGCTATGGCAGCGGGGGTTGGGACAATGAGCAGTTCTTC
TRBJ1-1 | . | TRBV4-1 | few | CASSHQRGEAFF | TGCGCCAGCAGCCATCAGCGCGGGGAAGCTTTCTTT
TRBJ1-1 | . | TRBV6-6 | . | CASSYFQNEAFF | TGTGCCAGCAGTTACTTTCAGAATGAAGCTTTCTTT
TRBJ2-7 | TRBD2 | TRBV7-2 | . | CASSFGLAGYEQYF | TGTGCCAGCAGCTTCGGGTTAGCGGGATACGAGCAGTACTTC
TRBJ1-1 | . | TRBV6-1 | few | CASSEWDPFEAFF | TGTGCCAGCAGTGAATGGGACCCCTTCGAGGCTTTCTTT
TRBJ1-1 | . | TRBV18 | . | CASSPQKLDTEAFF | TGTGCCAGCTCACCACAAAAACTTGACACTGAAGCTTTCTTT
TRBJ1-5 | . | TRBV18 | many | CASSRLGVGNQPQHF | TGTGCCAGCTCACGATTGGGGGTGGGCAATCAGCCCCAGCATTTT
TRBJ2-5 | . | TRBV5-5 | few | CASSLKGTVSTETQYF | TGTGCCAGCAGCTTGAAGGGGACGGTCAGTACGGAGACCCAGTACTTC
TRBJ2-7 | . | TRBV10-3 | few | CAITGGDPTYEQYF | TGTGCCATCACAGGAGGGGATCCCACCTACGAGCAGTACTTC
TRBJ2-1 | . | TRBV7-9 | few | CASSSTLAGSSYNEQFF | TGTGCCAGCAGCTCGACCCTCGCGGGGAGCTCCTACAATGAGCAGTTCTTC
TRBJ2-1 | . | TRBV7-3 | . | CASSLYPTTLTHNEQFF | TGTGCCAGCAGCTTATATCCCACTACCTTGACACACAATGAGCAGTTCTTC
TRBJ2-2 | TRBD2 | TRBV27 | . | CASMLAGSGELFF | TGTGCCAGCATGCTAGCGGGATCCGGGGAGCTGTTTTTT
TRBJ2-2 | . | TRBV6-6 | . | CASSFPGRLNTGELFF | TGTGCCAGCAGTTTCCCGGGACGTTTGAACACCGGGGAGCTGTTTTTT
TRBJ2-5 | . | TRBV29-1 | many | CSVPYRSQETQYF | TGCAGCGTCCCCTACCGTTCCCAAGAGACCCAGTACTTC
TRBJ2-7 | TRBD1 | TRBV7-9 | . | CASSSEGTGGNEQYF | TGTGCCAGCAGCTCCGAAGGGACAGGGGGCAACGAGCAGTACTTC
TRBJ2-1 | . | TRBV3-1 | . | CASSQVLRADEQFF | TGTGCCAGCAGCCAAGTCCTCAGGGCAGATGAGCAGTTCTTC
TRBJ2-3 | TRBD2 | TRBV7-6 | . | CASSKVGTTPTDTQYF | TGTGCCAGCAGTAAGGTCGGGACTACGCCGACAGATACGCAGTATTTT
TRBJ2-7 | . | TRBV5-1 | few | CASSLGDPVYEQYF | TGCGCCAGCAGCTTGGGAGACCCAGTCTACGAGCAGTACTTC
TRBJ1-1 | . | TRBV27 | few | CASSLFGVTEAFF | TGTGCCAGCAGTTTGTTTGGGGTCACTGAAGCTTTCTTT
TRBJ2-1 | TRBD1 | TRBV2 | . | CASSDRGRLNEQFF | TGTGCCAGCAGTGACAGGGGGCGCCTTAATGAGCAGTTCTTC
TRBJ2-3 | . | TRBV12-3/TRBV12-4 | . | CASLWGGATDTQYF | TGTGCCAGCTTATGGGGGGGGGCCACAGATACGCAGTATTTT
TRBJ1-1 | . | TRBV11-3 | . | CASRERQSMNTEAFF | TGTGCCAGCAGGGAAAGACAGTCTATGAACACTGAAGCTTTCTTT
TRBJ2-7 | TRBD2 | TRBV6-5 | few | CASSYGGETYEQYF | TGTGCCAGCAGTTACGGGGGGGAGACCTACGAGCAGTACTTC
TRBJ1-6 | TRBD1 | TRBV2 | many | CASSEAGTGANSPLHF | TGTGCCAGCAGTGAAGCGGGGACAGGGGCTAATTCACCCCTCCACTTT
TRBJ2-6 | TRBD1 | TRBV28 | few | CASRTGTGLAGANVLTF | TGTGCCAGCAGAACCGGGACAGGGTTAGCTGGGGCCAACGTCCTGACTTTC
TRBJ2-5 | . | TRBV2 | . | CASSGQAQETQYF | TGTGCCAGCAGTGGACAGGCCCAAGAGACCCAGTACTTC
TRBJ2-1 | . | TRBV20-1 | few | CSASGRSYNEQFF | TGCAGTGCTAGTGGCAGATCCTACAATGAGCAGTTCTTC
TRBJ1-5 | . | TRBV28 | few | CASSTVLGREQPQHF | TGTGCCAGCAGCACCGTTTTGGGTCGGGAACAGCCCCAGCATTTT
TRBJ1-6 | . | TRBV7-8 | . | CASSDTYLGSPLHF | TGTGCCAGCAGCGACACCTACCTAGGTTCACCCCTCCACTTT
TRBJ2-5 | . | TRBV20-1 | few | CSARVPGSGTQYF | TGCAGTGCTAGGGTCCCGGGGAGCGGGACCCAGTACTTC
TRBJ1-1 | . | TRBV6-1 | many | CASSRTGPNTEAFF | TGTGCCAGCAGTCGAACAGGGCCGAACACTGAAGCTTTCTTT
TRBJ1-1 | . | TRBV10-3 | few | CAISGQQNTEAFF | TGTGCCATCAGTGGACAGCAAAACACTGAAGCTTTCTTT
TRBJ1-2 | . | TRBV5-1 | many | CASSPRTLNYGYTF | TGCGCCAGCAGCCCCCGTACCCTTAACTATGGCTACACCTTC
TRBJ2-5 | TRBD1 | TRBV10-3 | . | CAISMQQGKKETQYF | TGTGCCATCAGCATGCAACAGGGGAAAAAAGAGACCCAGTACTTC
TRBJ1-2 | TRBD1 | TRBV15 | . | CATSREGDRANYGYTF | TGTGCCACCAGCAGGGAGGGGGACAGAGCTAACTATGGCTACACCTTC
TRBJ1-4 | . | TRBV7-9 | . | CASSLAQLQGEKLFF | TGTGCCAGCAGCTTGGCGCAACTCCAGGGTGAAAAACTGTTTTTT
TRBJ2-3 | TRBD2 | TRBV20-1 | few | CSALSGRARDTQYF | TGCAGTGCCCTTAGCGGGAGGGCAAGGGATACGCAGTATTTT